Many counts were recorded for the clone carrying this TCR beta chain. The antigen remains undetermined. The germline V and J ends were trimmed by 0 bases and 12 bases, with 12 bases remaining between them. The CDR3 consists of 12 residues. Germline CDR1 reads SGHNT; CDR2 reads YYREEE (reference sequence). Naive CD8 sequencing libraries were generated from approximately 20,000 to 1,000,000 sorted cells, with 10%, 30% or 50% RNA as input. A CD8+CD4-CCR7+CD45RA+ phenotype served as the sorting definition for naive CD8 T cells. MiXCR was run by TCRdb on the PCR reads, yielding one entry per CDR3 protein. The table lists over 600,000 distinct CDR3 sequences, about 20% of them singletons. The sample originates from a study of molecular identifiers for immune sequencing clone quantification. Across the whole study: Four of five splits of RNA from roughly 18,000 or 92,000 naive CD8 cells were sequenced in replicates. Points from the study as a whole: Should identical TCR molecules share a barcode, the sizes of highly expanded clones could be underestimated.

The sequencing sample was made of naive CD8+ T cells from blood, with Jurkat cell RNA spiked in. Subset in this sample: FACS-sorted CD8+CD4-CCR7+CD45RA+ naive T cells. J is TRBJ1-1 and V is TRBV5-4; no clear D. This TCR derives from a human donor in good health. Some libraries in this study had Jurkat cell RNA spiked in. The CDR3 DNA follows: TGTGCCAGCAGCTTGGCTTCCGGGGAGACTTTCTTT. Translating it yields CASSLASGETFF.